The subject of this entry is one TCR beta chain. Its antigen is unknown. Qualities for individual bases were not recorded, and no much larger clone is one base off. TCRbeta CDR3 regions were amplified from genomic DNA by means of the immunoSEQ Assay, a bias-controlled multiplex PCR. Per the source publication's procedure: Within the assay, amplification of reference gene primers was used to estimate how many nucleated cells each sample contained. To quantify the absolute abundance of each unique TCRbeta CDR3 rearrangement, sequence reads were collapsed and filtered. For each sample, productive Simpson clonality was calculated as the square root of Simpson's diversity index over productive rearrangements. This immuneACCESS table, as held by TCRdb, lists in-frame sequences with V and J called but not all clones. Of the missing ones, under half trace to an unresolved V gene in checked studies; the others have no known cause. The V and J calls and clone size come from that table; D and trimming were worked out from the DNA. The sample contains some 330,000 clones, approximately 84% of them found a single time. The ten most abundant clones make up around 4.6% of the sample.

CDR1 and CDR2, per the germline V gene (reference sequence), are WNHNN and SYGVQD. Here V drops 7 bases and J drops 2 bases, and the junction holds 11 bases not matched to any gene. From cysteine to phenylalanine, the CDR3 is 17 amino acids long. Only the CDR3 DNA is retained, 51 bases long and in frame from the first base. The data were taken from a study of blood T cell repertoires in COVID-19 (dated by TCRdb to the early 2020s). About the full investigation: Samples from collaborators originated in the United States, Italy and Spain and spanned both the acute and convalescent phases of COVID-19. Subjects who had been exposed to COVID-19, were actively infected with it, or had recovered from it provided the deeply sampled blood TCRbeta repertoires that made up the dataset. The material from the prospective study consisted of cDNA or gDNA derived from T cells, B-cell-depleted T cells, or PBMCs. Sample metadata almost always included a de-identified subject ID, COVID-19 status, age in years and sex. HLA class I and class II types, where available, came from metadata supplied by the sample provider rather than from assay-based typing. The repertoires were released in a freely available public database intended as a resource for research on the immune response to SARS-CoV-2. The samples were drawn from two sources: the first 160 participants of the ongoing ImmuneRACE study, and 1,200 or so subjects contributed by 6 global collaborators.

What the study reported, not specific to this receptor: Clinical and demographic metadata were provided uncurated, with the amount varying by source and participant.

Participants in the prospective study were enrolled through a virtual design, were aged roughly 18 to 90 years, and lived in 24 United States geographic areas. In the prospective study, cohorts were assigned on the basis of participant-reported clinical history obtained from a screening survey and a study questionnaire. Recovered participants in ImmuneRACE Cohort 3 were defined as having two consecutive negative NP/OP PCR tests, clearance from a healthcare professional, or resolution of symptoms. In the prospective study, whole blood, serum and a nasopharyngeal or oropharyngeal swab were collected from each participant by mobile phlebotomists. Over a roughly 2-month period, participants in the prospective study had the option of providing additional blood draws and questionnaires. Prospective study blood samples were shipped either frozen or at room temperature before DNA extraction.

The sequenced material came from PBMCs or T cells enriched from blood (not recorded which). The chain is made from TRBV10-1 and TRBJ2-2, and TRBD1 matches 9 of the central bases. The receptor comes from a man in his thirties or forties who had recovered from COVID-19. CDR3 loop: CASKDSGTGSNTGELFF. The DNA sequence is given as TGCGCCAGCAAAGACTCCGGGACAGGGTCAAACACCGGGGAGCTGTTTTTT.